This passage covers 12 T cell receptor beta chains from one sample sequenced in a study of blood T cell repertoires in COVID-19. Only in-frame clones appear in the TCRdb table, and some are missing; sequencing was by immunoSEQ multiplex PCR. The sample consists of roughly 48,000 clones, roughly 82% of them appearing once. The sample was peripheral blood. The origin of the receptors is a middle-aged man with acute or convalescent COVID-19.

This chain joins TRBV27 and TRBJ2-7, with D perhaps TRBD1 (6 bases). The V end lost 4 bases, the J end lost 4 bases, and 17 bases lay between the germline ends. The CDR3 totals 15 residues. In germline, CDR1 is MNHEY, CDR2 SMNVEV (reference sequence). The CDR3 nucleotides are TGTGCCAGCAGTTGGCTTGGGGGAACAGGGTACGAGCAGTACTTC. As protein: CASSWLGGTGYEQYF.

The table lists this clone with a count of one. The DNA for the CDR3 is TGTGCCACCTCCGGGGGGCGGGGGAGCTCCTACAATGAGCAGTTCTTC. Its protein product is CATSGGRGSSYNEQFF. V and J are TRBV10-3 and TRBJ2-1, with a possible D match to TRBD2 (7 bases). Trimming took 10 bases from V and 0 from J, leaving 19 bases between them. The CDR3 has 16 amino acids. The germline V gene has CDR1 ENHRY and CDR2 SYGVKD.

This chain joins TRBV6-6 and TRBJ1-2; 8 nucleotides match TRBD1. Germline V CDR1 and CDR2: MNHNY, SVGAGI (reference sequence). The junction had 12 bases not matched to a gene; V was cut back by 7 bases and J by 2 bases. The CDR3 extends over 16 amino acids. CDR3 sequence reads: CASTFLGQGLNYGYTF. As DNA, the CDR3 is TGTGCCAGCACCTTCCTCGGACAGGGATTAAACTATGGCTACACCTTC.

J is TRBJ2-6 and V is TRBV10-3; D is perhaps TRBD1 (6 bases). V was shortened by 10 bases and J by 0 bases, with 16 bases between the two germline ends. The length of the CDR3 is 16 residues. Germline V lookup: CDR1 ENHRY, CDR2 SYGVKD. CDR3 residues: CATQGSTLSGANVLTF. CDR3 nucleotide sequence: TGTGCCACTCAGGGGTCTACCCTCTCTGGGGCCAACGTCCTGACTTTC.

The chain employs TRBV27 and TRBJ2-5; 10 positions match TRBD1. The germline CDR1 and CDR2 sequences are MNHEY and SMNVEV (reference sequence). The CDR3 covers 16 residues. The V and J ends lost 5 bases and 5 bases, in that order; junction bases with no gene match: 11. The CDR3 loop reads CASSPQSTGGGETQYF. CDR3 sequence (DNA): TGTGCCAGCAGTCCACAATCGACAGGGGGCGGCGAGACCCAGTACTTC.

This chain uses TRBV27 with TRBJ1-2, with D possibly TRBD1 on 5 matching bases. Trimming removed 1 base at V and 4 bases at J, with 13 bases between. Looked up from germline, CDR1 is MNHEY and CDR2 is SMNVEV (reference sequence). The CDR3 is 15 amino acids. Here the CDR3 DNA reads TGTGCCAGCAGTTTATGGGGCAGTTCAACCTATGGCTACACCTTC. Protein: CASSLWGSSTYGYTF.

Details on this clone: This sample also contains other DNA sequences that code for the same CDR3. The chain is built from TRBV24-1 and TRBJ1-5; D is unclear. Trimming left V 7 bases short and J 0 bases short, with 6 bases between. This CDR3 is 13 amino acids long. The V gene's germline CDR1 is KGHDR and CDR2 SFDVKD. CDR3 region: CATRGDSNQPQHF. CDR3 in DNA: TGTGCCACCAGGGGAGATAGCAATCAGCCCCAGCATTTT.

The V call is TRBV15, the J call TRBJ1-2, with D unresolved. Looked up from germline, CDR1 is LNHNV and CDR2 is YYDKDF (reference sequence). The CDR3 loop spans 14 amino acids. With 0 bases removed from V and 13 bases from J, the gap between germline ends came to 18 bases. DNA of the CDR3: TGTGCCACCAGCAGAGAGAGGCGGTCCCACCGGCTCACCTTC. This encodes CATSRERRSHRLTF.

This clone was counted only a few times. The chain couples TRBV2 to TRBJ1-4; 10 bases match TRBD1. The J segment lost 7 bases and the V segment lost 6 bases, leaving 8 bases of the junction unmatched. CDR3 length equals 15 residues. Germline V lookup: CDR1 SNHLY, CDR2 FYNNEI. The CDR3 DNA is TGTGCCAGCAGATCCTCCGGGACAGGGGTTGAAAAACTGTTTTTT. Translating it yields CASRSSGTGVEKLFF. Supplemented by reference TRBV2 and TRBJ1-4, the full variable domain reads EPEVTQTPSHQVTQMGQEVILRCVPISNHLYFYWYRQILGQKVEFLVSFYNNEISEKSEIFDDQFSVERPDGSNFTLKIRSTKLEDSAMYFCASRSSGTGVEKLFFGSGTQLSVL.

The gene calls are TRBV30 and TRBJ1-5; TRBD1 is a possible D gene (5 bases). Germline V lookup: CDR1 GTSNPN, CDR2 SVGIG (reference sequence). Trimming left V 4 bases short and J 4 bases short, with 11 bases between. This CDR3 region has 13 residues. The CDR3 DNA sequence: TGTGCCTGGAACATGGGACTAAATCAGCCCCAGCATTTT. Protein sequence: CAWNMGLNQPQHF.

This clone was seen once. The chain combines TRBV10-3 with TRBJ1-2; 7 positions match TRBD1. From germline, CDR1 is ENHRY and CDR2 SYGVKD. The CDR3 spans 17 residues. With V trimmed by 2 bases and J by 2 bases, 11 bases remained unmatched. CDR3 nucleotide sequence: TGTGCCATCAGTGAGCGGGACAGCCGAGGTGCAAACTATGGCTACACCTTC. It yields the protein CAISERDSRGANYGYTF.

The chain links TRBV9 to TRBJ2-1, with 10 bases fitting TRBD2. Germline lookup yields CDR1 SGDLS and CDR2 YYNGEE. V dropped 0 bases and J dropped 9; count of bases not matched to a gene: 6. This CDR3 is built from 15 residues. The CDR3 sequence is CASSVAALAGAEQFF. In nucleotides, the CDR3 is TGTGCCAGCAGCGTAGCCGCTCTAGCGGGGGCTGAGCAGTTCTTC.